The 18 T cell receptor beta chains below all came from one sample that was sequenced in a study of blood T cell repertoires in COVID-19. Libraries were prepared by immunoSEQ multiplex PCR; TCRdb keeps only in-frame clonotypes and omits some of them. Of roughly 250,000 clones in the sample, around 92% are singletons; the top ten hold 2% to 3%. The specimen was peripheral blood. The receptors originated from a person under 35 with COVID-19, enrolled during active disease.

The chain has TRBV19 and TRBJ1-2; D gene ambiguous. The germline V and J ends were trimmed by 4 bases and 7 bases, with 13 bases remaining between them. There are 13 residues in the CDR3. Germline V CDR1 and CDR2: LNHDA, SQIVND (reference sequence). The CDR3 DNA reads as TGTGCCAGTAGTAGAGGACCGGGAGGTGGCTACACCTTC. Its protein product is CASSRGPGGGYTF.

In DNA, the CDR3 is TGCAGCGTGGAGGACAGGGAGGTAAACACCGGGGAGCTGTTTTTT. Translated, it gives CSVEDREVNTGELFF. V is TRBV29-1 and J is TRBJ2-2, with 8 bases aligning to TRBD1. The CDR3 runs 15 residues. J lost 2 bases, V lost 6 bases, and 8 bases had no gene match. From germline, CDR1 is SQVTM and CDR2 ANQGSEA.

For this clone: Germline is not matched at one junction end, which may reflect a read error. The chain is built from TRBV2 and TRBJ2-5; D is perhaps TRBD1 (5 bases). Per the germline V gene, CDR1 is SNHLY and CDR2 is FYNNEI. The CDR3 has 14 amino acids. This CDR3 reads CASSADTGQGTQYF. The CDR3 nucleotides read TGTGCCAGCAGTGCTGATACAGGTCAAGGGACCCAGTACTTC. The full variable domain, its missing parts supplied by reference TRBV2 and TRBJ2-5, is EPEVTQTPSHQVTQMGQEVILRCVPISNHLYFYWYRQILGQKVEFLVSFYNNEISEKSEIFDDQFSVERPDGSNFTLKIRSTKLEDSAMYFCASSADTGQGTQYFGPGTRLLVL.

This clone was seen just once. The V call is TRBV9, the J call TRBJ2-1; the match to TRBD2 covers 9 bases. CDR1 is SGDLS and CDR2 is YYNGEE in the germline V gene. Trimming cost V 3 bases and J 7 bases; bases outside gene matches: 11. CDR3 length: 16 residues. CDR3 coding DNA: TGTGCCAGCAGCGGAACGACTGGAGCGGGGGGAAATGAGCAGTTCTTC. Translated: CASSGTTGAGGNEQFF.

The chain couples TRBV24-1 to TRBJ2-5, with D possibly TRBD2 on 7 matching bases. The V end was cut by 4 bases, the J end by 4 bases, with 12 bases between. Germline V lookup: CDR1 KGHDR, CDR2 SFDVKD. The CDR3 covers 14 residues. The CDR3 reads CATSDQGGVETQYF. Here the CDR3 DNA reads TGTGCCACCAGTGACCAAGGGGGGGTAGAGACCCAGTACTTC.

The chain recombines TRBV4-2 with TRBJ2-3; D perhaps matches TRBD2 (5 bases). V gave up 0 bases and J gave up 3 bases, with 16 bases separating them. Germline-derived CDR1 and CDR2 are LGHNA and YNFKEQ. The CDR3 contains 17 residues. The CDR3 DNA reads TGTGCCAGCAGCCAAGATACGTTCGGGGTTTTGACAGATACGCAGTATTTT. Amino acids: CASSQDTFGVLTDTQYF.

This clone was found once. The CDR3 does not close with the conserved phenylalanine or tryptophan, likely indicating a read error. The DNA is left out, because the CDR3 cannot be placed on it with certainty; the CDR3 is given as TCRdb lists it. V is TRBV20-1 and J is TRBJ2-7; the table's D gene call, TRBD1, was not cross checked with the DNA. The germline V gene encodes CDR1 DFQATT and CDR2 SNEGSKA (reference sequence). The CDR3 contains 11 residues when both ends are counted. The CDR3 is CSARDREGQVI.

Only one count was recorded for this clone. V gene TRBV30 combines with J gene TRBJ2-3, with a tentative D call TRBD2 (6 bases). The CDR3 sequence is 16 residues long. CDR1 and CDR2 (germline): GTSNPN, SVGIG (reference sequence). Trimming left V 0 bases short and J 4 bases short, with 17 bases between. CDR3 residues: CAWSVGDSKVADTQYF. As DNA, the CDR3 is TGTGCCTGGAGTGTTGGGGACTCAAAAGTCGCAGATACGCAGTATTTT.

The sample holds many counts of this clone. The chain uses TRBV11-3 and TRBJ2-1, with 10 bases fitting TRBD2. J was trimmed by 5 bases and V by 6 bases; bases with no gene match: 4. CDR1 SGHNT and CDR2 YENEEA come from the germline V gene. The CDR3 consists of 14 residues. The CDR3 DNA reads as TGTGCCAGCAGTTTCGGGACTAGCGACAATGAGCAGTTCTTC. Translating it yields CASSFGTSDNEQFF.

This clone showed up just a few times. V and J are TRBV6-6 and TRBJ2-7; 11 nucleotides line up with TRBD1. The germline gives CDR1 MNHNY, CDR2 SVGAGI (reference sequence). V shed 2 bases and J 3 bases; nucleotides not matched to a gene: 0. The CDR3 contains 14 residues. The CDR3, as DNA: TGTGCCAGCAGTTACGGGACAGGGGGCTACGAGCAGTACTTC. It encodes CASSYGTGGYEQYF.

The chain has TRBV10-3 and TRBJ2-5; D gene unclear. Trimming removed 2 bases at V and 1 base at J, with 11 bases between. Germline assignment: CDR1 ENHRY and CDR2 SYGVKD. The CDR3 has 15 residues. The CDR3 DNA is TGTGCCATCAGTGAGAATACCTACCCCCAAGAGACCCAGTACTTC. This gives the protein CAISENTYPQETQYF.

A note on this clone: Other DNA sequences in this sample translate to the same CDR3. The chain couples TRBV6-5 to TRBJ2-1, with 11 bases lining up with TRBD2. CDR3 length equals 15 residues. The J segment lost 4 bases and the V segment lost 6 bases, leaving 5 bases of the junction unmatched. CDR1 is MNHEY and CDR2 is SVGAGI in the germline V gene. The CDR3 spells CASSSGTSGYNEQFF. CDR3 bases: TGTGCCAGCAGCTCTGGGACTAGCGGTTACAATGAGCAGTTCTTC.

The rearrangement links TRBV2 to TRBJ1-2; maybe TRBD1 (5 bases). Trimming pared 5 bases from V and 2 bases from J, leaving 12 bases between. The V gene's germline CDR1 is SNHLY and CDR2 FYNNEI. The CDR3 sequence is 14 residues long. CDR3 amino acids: CASSLPPGNYGYTF. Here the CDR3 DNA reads TGTGCCAGCAGTTTGCCCCCAGGGAACTATGGCTACACCTTC.

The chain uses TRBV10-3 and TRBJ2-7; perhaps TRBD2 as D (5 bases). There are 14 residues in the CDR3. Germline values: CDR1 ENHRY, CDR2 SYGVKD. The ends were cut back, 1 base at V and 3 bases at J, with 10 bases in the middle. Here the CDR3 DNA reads TGTGCCATCAGTGAGTTCGGAGGCCTCTACGAGCAGTACTTC. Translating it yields CAISEFGGLYEQYF.

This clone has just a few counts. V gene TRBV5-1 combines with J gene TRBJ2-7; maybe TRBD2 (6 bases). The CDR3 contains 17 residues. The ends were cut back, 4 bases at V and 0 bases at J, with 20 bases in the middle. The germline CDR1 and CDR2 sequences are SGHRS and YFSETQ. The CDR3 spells CASSLVGTSGNSYEQYF. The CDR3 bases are TGCGCCAGCAGCCTAGTAGGGACTTCAGGCAACTCCTACGAGCAGTACTTC.

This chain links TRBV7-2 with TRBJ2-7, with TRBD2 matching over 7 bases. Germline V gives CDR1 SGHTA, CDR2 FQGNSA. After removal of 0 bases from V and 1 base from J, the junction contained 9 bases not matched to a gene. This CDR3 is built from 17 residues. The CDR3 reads CASSLAYGGSGSYEQYF. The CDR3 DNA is TGTGCCAGCAGCTTAGCGTACGGCGGGAGTGGATCCTACGAGCAGTACTTC.

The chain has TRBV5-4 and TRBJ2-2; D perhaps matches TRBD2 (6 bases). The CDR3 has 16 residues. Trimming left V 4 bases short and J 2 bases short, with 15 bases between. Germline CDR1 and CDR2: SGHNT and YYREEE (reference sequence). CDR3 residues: CASSPLGDSNTGELFF. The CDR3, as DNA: TGTGCCAGCAGCCCCCTGGGGGACTCCAACACCGGGGAGCTGTTTTTT.

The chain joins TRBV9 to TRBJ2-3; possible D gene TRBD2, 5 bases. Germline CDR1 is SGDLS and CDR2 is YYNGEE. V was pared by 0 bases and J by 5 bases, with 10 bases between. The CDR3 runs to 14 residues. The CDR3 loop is CASSVGPGGDTQYF. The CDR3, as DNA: TGTGCCAGCAGCGTAGGGCCAGGAGGAGATACGCAGTATTTT.